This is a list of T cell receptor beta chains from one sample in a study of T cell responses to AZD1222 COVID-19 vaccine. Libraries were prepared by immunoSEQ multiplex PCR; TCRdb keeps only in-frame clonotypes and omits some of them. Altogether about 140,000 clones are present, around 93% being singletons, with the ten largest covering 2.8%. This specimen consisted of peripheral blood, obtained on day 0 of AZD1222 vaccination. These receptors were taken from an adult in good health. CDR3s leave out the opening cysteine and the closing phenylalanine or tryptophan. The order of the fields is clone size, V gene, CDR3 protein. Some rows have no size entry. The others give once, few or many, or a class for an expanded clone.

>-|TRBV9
ASSVGQSPLH
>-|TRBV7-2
ASSQGPLTQY
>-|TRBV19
ASSSERGSDTEAF
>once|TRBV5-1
ASSLEGRDLGGTQY
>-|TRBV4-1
ASSLKGQGHEQF
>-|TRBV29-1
SVTTGAPYEKLF
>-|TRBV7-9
ASSKPGLSSYNEQF
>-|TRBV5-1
ASTTPGLAGLGQF
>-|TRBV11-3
ASSLVSGNTIY
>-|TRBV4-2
ASSRLGLVSGNTIY
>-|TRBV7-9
ASSSAGWGDTQY
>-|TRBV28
ASSSGTVSSDTQY
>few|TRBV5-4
ASSQGETQY
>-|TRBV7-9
ASSPPGLAINEQF
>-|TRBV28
ASTPQGSSGNTIY
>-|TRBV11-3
ASSRTTGRKGYT
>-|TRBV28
ASSPQTGEQPQH
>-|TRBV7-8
ASSPFSRGPGGELF
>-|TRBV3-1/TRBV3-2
ASSPGLAGGNNEQF
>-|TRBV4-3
ASSQAISGVDGYT
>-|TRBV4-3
ASSQDATGASEQY
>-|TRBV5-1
ASSLVDRDTDTQY
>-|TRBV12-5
ASGNAPGGGELF
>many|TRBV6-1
ASSEYLSYNEQF
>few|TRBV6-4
ASTRDTQY
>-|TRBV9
ASSVDHVSPLH
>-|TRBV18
ASSPGQNYGYT
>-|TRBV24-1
ATSGTAGAGELF
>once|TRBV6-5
ASSSKAGGPYEQY
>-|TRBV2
ASAPGGSSGNTIY
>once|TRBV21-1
ACIQTSGGTDTQY
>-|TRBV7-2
ASSLKYSNQPQH
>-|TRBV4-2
ASSQVKDTQY
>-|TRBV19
ASTLLSLAGGIPYNEQF
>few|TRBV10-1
ASSATQRAPLH
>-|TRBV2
ASSDSLVEKLF
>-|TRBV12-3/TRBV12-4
ASSRHRGGEQY
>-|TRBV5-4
ASSLEGGRYEQY
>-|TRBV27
ASSLEAARDTQY
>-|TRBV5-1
ASSLVGADTQY
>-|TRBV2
ASSLTTGRYGYT
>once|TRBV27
ATKKTVMNTEAF
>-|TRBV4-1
ASSPRPGQPQH
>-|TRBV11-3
ASSPRRSEQF
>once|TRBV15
ATSRGQGFDSNQPQH
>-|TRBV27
ASSFVRGYGYT
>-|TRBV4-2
ASSQDPGQRPQ